These 14 T cell receptor beta chains came from one sample sequenced in a study of T-cell reconstitution after alpha-beta-depleted transplantation in children. Construction of the TCRbeta library involved unique molecular identifiers. Via MiXCR, TCRdb re-called the PCR reads, giving one row per CDR3 protein. The sample includes about 1,000,000 distinct CDR3 sequences, roughly 29% of them seen just once. The sample in question was PBMCs, mostly from graft donor cells, obtained 360 days after TCRalphabeta/CD19-depleted stem cell transplant. The receptors were sampled from a boy younger than two who had a stem cell transplant for SCID, so the T cells may come from the graft donor.

This sequence joins TRBV6-1 and TRBJ2-3; tentatively, D is TRBD2 (6 bases). The CDR3 extends over 16 amino acids. The germline CDR1 and CDR2 sequences are MNHNS and SASEGT. The V end was cut by 6 bases, the J end by 2 bases, with 18 bases between. CDR3 loop: CASRPRGFSPTDTQYF. CDR3 coding DNA: TGTGCCAGCAGGCCCCGGGGGTTTTCTCCCACAGATACGCAGTATTTT.

The rearrangement links TRBV4-1 to TRBJ2-5; no reliable D call. Trimming removed 4 bases at V and 5 bases at J, with 11 bases between. This CDR3 has 13 residues. Looked up from germline, CDR1 is MGHRA and CDR2 is YSYEKL. The CDR3 region is CASSRTDGETQYF. The DNA for the CDR3 is TGCGCCAGCAGCCGAACCGACGGGGAGACCCAGTACTTC.

Comments on this clonotype: The CDR3 does not end in the conserved phenylalanine or tryptophan, so this is likely a read error. The chain uses TRBV12-3 or TRBV12-4 and TRBJ1-6; D is uncertain. V shed 3 bases and J shed 7 bases, with 10 bases lying between them. The CDR3 is made up of 14 amino acids. CDR3 DNA sequence: TGTGCCAGCAGTTTGATCGCGGGAAATTCACCCCTCCACTCT. This codes for CASSLIAGNSPLHS.

The gene calls are TRBV12-3 or TRBV12-4 and TRBJ2-7, with D perhaps matching TRBD2 (7 bases). Trimming removed 5 bases at V and 5 bases at J, with 19 bases between. The length of the CDR3 is 15 residues. As DNA, the CDR3 is TGTGCCAGCAGTCTCCCGGGGGGCCAGGACCACGAGCAGTACTTC. Translated: CASSLPGGQDHEQYF.

The chain combines TRBV12-3 or TRBV12-4 with TRBJ2-6; D unresolved. The V end was cut by 8 bases, the J end by 12 bases, with 11 bases between. The CDR3 covers 11 residues. CDR3 in DNA: TGTGCCAGCGGAACCCCCTCCGTCCTGACTTTC. This codes for CASGTPSVLTF.

The gene calls are TRBV6-5 and TRBJ1-2; no reliable D call. V lost 4 bases to trimming and J lost 2 bases, with 11 bases between them. This CDR3 region has 14 residues. CDR1 and CDR2 from the germline V gene are MNHEY and SVGAGI. CDR3 DNA sequence: TGTGCCAGCAGTTTTAGACCCCGGAACTATGGCTACACCTTC. It encodes CASSFRPRNYGYTF.

V is TRBV28 and J is TRBJ2-5; D possibly uses TRBD1 or TRBD2 (5 bases each). V was trimmed by 8 bases and J by 0 bases, leaving 10 bases between them. The CDR3 runs 13 residues. CDR1 and CDR2 (germline): MDHEN, SYDVKM. The DNA of the CDR3 is TGTGCCAGCCTACCGGGACACCAAGAGACCCAGTACTTC. Protein: CASLPGHQETQYF.

This chain uses TRBV6-2 or TRBV6-3 with TRBJ2-1; 7 bases line up with TRBD1. CDR3 length: 14 amino acids. Germline CDR1 reads MNHEY; CDR2 reads SVGEGT. V shed 6 bases, J shed 7 bases, and the junction held 9 bases outside the gene matches. Here the CDR3 reads CASSPDRIGNEQFF. CDR3 bases: TGTGCCAGCAGCCCGGACAGGATTGGGAATGAGCAGTTCTTC.

The chain carries TRBV12-3 or TRBV12-4 and TRBJ2-1; 7 bases fit TRBD2. This CDR3 contains 12 residues. V lost 4 bases and J lost 12; bases outside the gene matches: 6. The CDR3 DNA is TGTGCCAGCAGTTCATCGACTAGCAGGCAGTTCTTC. Translated: CASSSSTSRQFF.

The rearrangement joins TRBV20-1 to TRBJ1-5, with D maybe TRBD1 (5 bases). CDR1 and CDR2 (germline): DFQATT, SNEGSKA (reference sequence). Trimming removed 4 bases at V and 1 base at J, with 17 bases between. The CDR3 extends over 16 amino acids. CDR3 sequence reads: CSAITGGRRSNQPQHF. CDR3 in DNA: TGCAGTGCTATCACAGGTGGAAGAAGAAGCAATCAGCCCCAGCATTTT.

This clonotype appeared many times. The chain carries TRBV4-1 and TRBJ2-1; D could derive from TRBD1 or TRBD2 (5 bases each). The germline gives CDR1 MGHRA, CDR2 YSYEKL. Trimming took off 3 bases at V and 8 bases at J, with 11 bases between the two ends. This CDR3 is built from 13 residues. The DNA for the CDR3 is TGCGCCAGCAGCCAGGCTGAGGGGTATGAGCAGTTCTTC. Residues: CASSQAEGYEQFF.

Only a few counts were recorded for this clonotype. The genes are TRBV3-1 and TRBJ1-1; D not resolved. The germline CDR1 and CDR2 sequences are LGHDT and YNNKEL (reference sequence). The CDR3 covers 15 residues. V was pared by 0 bases and J by 1 base, with 9 bases between. In nucleotides, the CDR3 is TGTGCCAGCAGCCAAGATGCTCCAGCGAACACTGAAGCTTTCTTT. It encodes CASSQDAPANTEAFF.

This clonotype was detected a few times. J is TRBJ1-5 and V is TRBV6-5; D is perhaps TRBD1 (6 bases). The CDR3 loop spans 14 amino acids. Trimming cost V 6 bases and J 5 bases, with 14 bases left between them. Looked up from germline, CDR1 is MNHEY and CDR2 is SVGAGI. Written as DNA, the CDR3 is TGTGCCAGCAGCCCGAGACAGGCTTATCAGCCCCAGCATTTT. Amino acids: CASSPRQAYQPQHF.

This rearrangement joins TRBV6-2 or TRBV6-3 to TRBJ2-5; D is ambiguous. Trimming pared 3 bases from V and 5 bases from J, leaving 22 bases between. Per the germline V gene, CDR1 is MNHEY and CDR2 is SVGEGT. There are 17 residues in the CDR3. The CDR3 is CASSYGLFDFAGETQYF. The CDR3 DNA reads as TGTGCCAGCAGTTATGGTTTATTTGATTTTGCCGGGGAGACCCAGTACTTC.